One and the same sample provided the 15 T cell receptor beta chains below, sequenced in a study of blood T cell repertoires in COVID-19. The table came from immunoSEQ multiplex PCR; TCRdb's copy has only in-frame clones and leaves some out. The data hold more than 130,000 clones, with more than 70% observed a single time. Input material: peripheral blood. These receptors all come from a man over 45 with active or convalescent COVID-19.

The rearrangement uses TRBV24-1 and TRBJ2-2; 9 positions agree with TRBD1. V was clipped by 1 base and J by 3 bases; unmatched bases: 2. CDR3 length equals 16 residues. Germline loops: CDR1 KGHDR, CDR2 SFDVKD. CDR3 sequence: CATSDFRQGDTGELFF. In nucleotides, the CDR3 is TGTGCCACCAGTGATTTTAGACAGGGGGACACCGGGGAGCTGTTTTTT.

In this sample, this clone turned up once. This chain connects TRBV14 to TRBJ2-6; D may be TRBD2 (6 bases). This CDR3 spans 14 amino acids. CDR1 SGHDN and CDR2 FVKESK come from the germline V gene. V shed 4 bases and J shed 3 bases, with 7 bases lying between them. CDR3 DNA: TGTGCCAGCAGCCGAGCGGGTGGGGCCAACGTCCTGACTTTC. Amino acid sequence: CASSRAGGANVLTF.

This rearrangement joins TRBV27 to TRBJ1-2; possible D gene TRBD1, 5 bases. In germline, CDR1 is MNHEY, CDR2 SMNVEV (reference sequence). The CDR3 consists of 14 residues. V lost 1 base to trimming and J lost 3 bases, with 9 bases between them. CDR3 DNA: TGTGCCAGCAGTTTATGGCAGGGCCACTATGGCTACACCTTC. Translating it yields CASSLWQGHYGYTF.

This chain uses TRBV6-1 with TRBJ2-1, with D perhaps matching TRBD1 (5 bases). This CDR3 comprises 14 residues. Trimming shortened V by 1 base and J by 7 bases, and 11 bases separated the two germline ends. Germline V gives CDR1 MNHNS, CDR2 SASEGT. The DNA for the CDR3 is TGTGCCAGCAGTGAAGTTGGCAGGGCTAATGAGCAGTTCTTC. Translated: CASSEVGRANEQFF.

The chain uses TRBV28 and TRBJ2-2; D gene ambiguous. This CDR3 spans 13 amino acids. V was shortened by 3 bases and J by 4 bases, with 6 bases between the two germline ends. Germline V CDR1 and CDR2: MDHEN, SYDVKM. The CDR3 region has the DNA TGTGCCAGCAGTTTGGCAGGCACCGGGGAGCTGTTTTTT. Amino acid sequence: CASSLAGTGELFF.

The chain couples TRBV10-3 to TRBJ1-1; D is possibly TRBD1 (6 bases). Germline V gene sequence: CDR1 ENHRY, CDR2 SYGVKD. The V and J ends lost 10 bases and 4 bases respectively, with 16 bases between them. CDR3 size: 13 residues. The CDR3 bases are TGTGCCACTACTCACAGGGAGTCCACTGAAGCTTTCTTT. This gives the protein CATTHRESTEAFF.

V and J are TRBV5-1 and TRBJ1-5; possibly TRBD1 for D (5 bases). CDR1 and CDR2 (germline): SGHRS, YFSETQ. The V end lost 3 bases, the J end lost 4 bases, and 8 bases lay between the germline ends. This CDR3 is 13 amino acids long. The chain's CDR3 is CASSWGVNQPQHF. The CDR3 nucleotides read TGCGCCAGCAGCTGGGGGGTTAATCAGCCCCAGCATTTT.

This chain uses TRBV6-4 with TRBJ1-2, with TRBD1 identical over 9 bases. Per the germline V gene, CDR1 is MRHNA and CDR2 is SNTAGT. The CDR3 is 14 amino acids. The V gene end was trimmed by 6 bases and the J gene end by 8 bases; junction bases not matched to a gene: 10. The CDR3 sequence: CASRLQGAQGGYTF. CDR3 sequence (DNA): TGTGCCAGCAGGCTACAGGGGGCACAAGGCGGCTACACCTTC.

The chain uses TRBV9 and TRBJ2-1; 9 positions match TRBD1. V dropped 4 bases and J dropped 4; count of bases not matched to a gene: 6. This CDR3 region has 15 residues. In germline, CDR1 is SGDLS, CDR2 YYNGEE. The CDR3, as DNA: TGTGCCAGCAGCCCCGGGACAGGGAGGTACAATGAGCAGTTCTTC. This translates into CASSPGTGRYNEQFF. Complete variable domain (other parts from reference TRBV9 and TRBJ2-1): DSGVTQTPKHLITATGQRVTLRCSPRSGDLSVYWYQQSLDQGLQFLIQYYNGEERAKGNILERFSAQQFPDLHSELNLSSLELGDSALYFCASSPGTGRYNEQFFGPGTRLTVL.

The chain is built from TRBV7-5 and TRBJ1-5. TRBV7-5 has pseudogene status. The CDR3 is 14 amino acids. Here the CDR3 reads CARSLGLGPRPQHF. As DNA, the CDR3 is TGTGCCAGAAGCTTAGGTCTAGGCCCGAGGCCCCAGCATTTT.

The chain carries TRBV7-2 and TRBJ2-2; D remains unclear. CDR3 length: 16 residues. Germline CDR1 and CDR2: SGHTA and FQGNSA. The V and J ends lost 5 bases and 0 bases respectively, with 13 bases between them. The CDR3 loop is CASSPRMRANTGELFF. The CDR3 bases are TGTGCCAGCAGCCCTAGAATGAGAGCGAACACCGGGGAGCTGTTTTTT.

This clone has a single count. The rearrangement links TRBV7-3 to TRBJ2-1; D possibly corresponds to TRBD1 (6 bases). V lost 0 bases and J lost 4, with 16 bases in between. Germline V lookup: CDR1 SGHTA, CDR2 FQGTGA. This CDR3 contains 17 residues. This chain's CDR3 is CASSLTGNRDIYNEQFF. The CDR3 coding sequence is TGTGCCAGCAGCTTAACTGGAAACCGGGACATATACAATGAGCAGTTCTTC.

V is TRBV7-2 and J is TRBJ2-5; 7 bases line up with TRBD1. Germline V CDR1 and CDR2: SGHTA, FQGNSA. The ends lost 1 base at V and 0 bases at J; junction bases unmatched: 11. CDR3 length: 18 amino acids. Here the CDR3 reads CASSLVKGNRGYQETQYF. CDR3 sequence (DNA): TGTGCCAGCAGCTTAGTAAAGGGGAACAGGGGCTACCAAGAGACCCAGTACTTC.

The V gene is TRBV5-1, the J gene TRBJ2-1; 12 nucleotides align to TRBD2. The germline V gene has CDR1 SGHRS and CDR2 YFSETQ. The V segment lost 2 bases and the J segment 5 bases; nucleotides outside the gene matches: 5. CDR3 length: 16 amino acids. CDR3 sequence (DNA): TGCGCCAGCAGCTTTATACTAGCGGGAGGCCACAATGAGCAGTTCTTC. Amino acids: CASSFILAGGHNEQFF.

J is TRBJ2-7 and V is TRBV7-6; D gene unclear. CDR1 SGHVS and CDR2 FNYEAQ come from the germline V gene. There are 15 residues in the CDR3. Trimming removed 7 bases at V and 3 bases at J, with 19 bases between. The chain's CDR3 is CASTPKARYLYEQYF. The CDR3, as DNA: TGTGCCAGCACCCCGAAAGCTCGTTATCTCTACGAGCAGTACTTC.